These T cell receptor beta chains were read from a single sample in a study of blood T cell repertoires in COVID-19. Assay used: immunoSEQ multiplex PCR; TCRdb lists only in-frame clones, some missing. In the table there are about 210,000 clones, around 80% of which are singletons. Sequencing input: peripheral blood. These receptors came from a woman between 40 and 50 years old with acute or convalescent COVID-19. CDR3s include the opening cysteine and the closing phenylalanine or tryptophan. A D gene is named only where the DNA matches it firmly. Size values are once, few and many counts, or a class for expanded clones, and some rows have none.

j_call d_call v_call clone_size cdr3_nt cdr3_aa
TRBJ2-1 TRBD2 TRBV9 NA TGTGCCAGCAGCGTTGGTTCTAGCGGGGTCTACAATGAGCAGTTCTTC CASSVGSSGVYNEQFF
TRBJ1-5 NA TRBV24-1 few TGTGCCACCAGTGAAGCAGGGACAAATCAGCCCCAGCATTTT CATSEAGTNQPQHF
TRBJ2-7 TRBD2 TRBV3-1/TRBV3-2 once TGTGCCAGCAGCCGTGGACTAGCGGGGTCCTACGAGCAGTACTTC CASSRGLAGSYEQYF
TRBJ2-2 NA TRBV7-9 NA TGTGCCCCTAGCGATAGCGCCGTCGGGGAGCTGTTTTTT CAPSDSAVGELFF
TRBJ2-3 NA TRBV21-1 NA TGTGCCAGCAGCAAGTCCCAAATACAGGGACCCCATCTTAGCACAGATACGCAGTATTTT CASSKSQIQGPHLSTDTQYF
TRBJ2-7 NA TRBV6-5 NA TGTGCCAGCAGTTACTCGGGCAGCCCTTACGAGCAGTACTTC CASSYSGSPYEQYF
TRBJ2-1 TRBD2 TRBV7-9 NA TGTGCCAGCAGCTTATATACGGGGGGCTACAATGAGCAGTTCTTC CASSLYTGGYNEQFF
TRBJ2-3 TRBD2 TRBV16 NA TGTGCCAGCAGCCAATCGACGGGGGGGGCGCAGTATTTT CASSQSTGGAQYF
TRBJ1-3 NA TRBV2 NA TGTGCCAGCAGTGAAGGGGCAGGGAAAGAAAACACCATATATTTT CASSEGAGKENTIYF
TRBJ2-1 TRBD2 TRBV30 NA TGTGCCTCTGGTAGGGGACTAGCGGGAGGGTGGCCGTCCTACAATGAGCAGTTCTTC CASGRGLAGGWPSYNEQFF
TRBJ2-7 TRBD1 TRBV7-9 NA TGTGCCAGCAGCTTAGACGGACAGGCCTACGAGCAGTACTTC CASSLDGQAYEQYF
TRBJ2-7 NA TRBV19 few TGTGCCAGTAGTTCGGTAGCCTACGAGCAGTACTTC CASSSVAYEQYF
TRBJ1-6 NA TRBV12-3/TRBV12-4 many TGTGCCAGCACCCTTGGGGGCAATTCACCCCTCCACTTT CASTLGGNSPLHF
TRBJ2-7 TRBD1 TRBV5-6 NA TGTGCCAGCAGAGGGACAGGGGTATCCTACGAGCAGTACTTC CASRGTGVSYEQYF
TRBJ1-2 TRBD1 TRBV5-1 NA TGCGCCAGCAGCTTGGACAGGGGACTTAATGGCTACACCTTC CASSLDRGLNGYTF
TRBJ1-1 TRBD1 TRBV6-6 NA TGTGCCAGCAGCCGGGACAGGACGGTCACTGAAGCTTTCTTT CASSRDRTVTEAFF
TRBJ1-5 TRBD1 TRBV11-2 NA TGTGCCAGCAGCAGAGGGGGCCGGCAGCCCCAGCATTTT CASSRGGRQPQHF
TRBJ2-3 NA TRBV2 NA TGTGCCAGCTGTGGGCAGGGCACAGATACGCAGTATTTT CASCGQGTDTQYF
TRBJ2-1 TRBD2 TRBV19 NA TGTGCCAGTAGAGCGGGAGGGTACAATGAGCAGTTCTTC CASRAGGYNEQFF
TRBJ2-7 TRBD1 TRBV12-5 NA TGTGCTAGTGGTACAGGGGGCTACGAGCAGTACTTC CASGTGGYEQYF
TRBJ2-3 NA TRBV29-1 few TGCAGCGTTGATACAGGGACCCATACGCAGTATTTT CSVDTGTHTQYF
TRBJ1-1 NA TRBV5-1 NA TGCGCCAGCAGCTTGGGGACACCCGCTGAAGCTTTCTTT CASSLGTPAEAFF
TRBJ1-2 NA TRBV11-2 NA TGTGCCAGCACTAGGGTGGAGGGCGGCGGCAACTATGGCTACACCTTC CASTRVEGGGNYGYTF
TRBJ2-7 TRBD2 TRBV2 NA TGTGCCAGCATGACGAGCGGGGGACTTTACGAGCAGTACTTC CASMTSGGLYEQYF
TRBJ1-5 NA TRBV2 NA TGTGCCAGCCACCTTGGAGGAGGACAGCCCCAGCATTTT CASHLGGGQPQHF
TRBJ2-7 TRBD1 TRBV14 NA TGTGCCAGCAGCCAAGGAACGACAGGGACCTACGAGCAGTACTTC CASSQGTTGTYEQYF
TRBJ2-7 NA TRBV5-6 NA TGTGCCAGCAGCTTGGCCGAGACGGGAAAGTACTTC CASSLAETGKYF
TRBJ2-5 TRBD2 TRBV6-5 once TGTGCCCCCCCCTCAGGGAGGGCCAGGGAGACCCAGTACTTC CAPPSGRARETQYF
TRBJ1-2 TRBD1 TRBV6-2/TRBV6-3 NA TGTGCCAGCAGTTCCCAGGGGGCGTTCTATGGCTACACCTTC CASSSQGAFYGYTF
TRBJ1-2 NA TRBV7-6 NA TGTGCCAGCAGCTCTACCCCTACAGGGAACTATGGCTACACCTTC CASSSTPTGNYGYTF
TRBJ2-1 TRBD2 TRBV11-2 NA TGTGCCAGCAGTCCGGGACTAGTACATGAGCAGTTCTTC CASSPGLVHEQFF
TRBJ2-2 NA TRBV6-2/TRBV6-3 NA TGTGCCAGCAGTTACTCGAAAACAGGGAGCGGCGGGGAGCTGTTTTTT CASSYSKTGSGGELFF
TRBJ1-2 NA TRBV10-3 once TGTGCCATCAGTGAGTCATTTACAGCTAACTATGGCTACACCTTC CAISESFTANYGYTF
TRBJ2-7 NA TRBV6-4 few TGTGCCAGCAGGATTCTACAGGGAGCCTACGAGCAGTACTTC CASRILQGAYEQYF
TRBJ1-4 TRBD1 TRBV30 NA TGTGCCTGGAGTACAGGGGGAGGTAATGAAAAACTGTTTTTT CAWSTGGGNEKLFF
TRBJ1-4 NA TRBV5-1 few TGCGCCAGCCGGGGATCAACTAATGAAAAACTGTTTTTT CASRGSTNEKLFF
TRBJ2-3 NA TRBV7-8 NA TGTGCCAGCAGCCCGGTCGGCGGGGTCGGCACAGATACGCAGTATTTT CASSPVGGVGTDTQYF
TRBJ2-3 TRBD1 TRBV7-8 NA TGTGCCAGCAGCTTATTCCCCCAGGGGGTGGGCACAGATACGCAGTATTTT CASSLFPQGVGTDTQYF
TRBJ1-1 NA TRBV12-3/TRBV12-4 few TGTGCCAGCAGAAGGGGAGGGACTGAAGCTTTCTTT CASRRGGTEAFF
TRBJ2-1 NA TRBV25-1 few TGTGCCAGCAGCCAATTGAATGAGCAGTTCTTC CASSQLNEQFF
TRBJ2-3 TRBD2 TRBV30 NA TGTGCCTGGACTAGCGGGTACCGCTTTGGCACAGATACGCAGTATTTT CAWTSGYRFGTDTQYF
TRBJ1-1 TRBD1 TRBV18 NA TGTGCCAGCTCGTCGACAGGGGGTTTTAGAACTGAAGCTTTCTTT CASSSTGGFRTEAFF
TRBJ2-3 TRBD2 TRBV2 NA TGTGCCAGCACAGCGGGGGGATATCGCACAGATACGCAGTATTTT CASTAGGYRTDTQYF
TRBJ2-7 TRBD2 TRBV6-2/TRBV6-3 NA TGTGCCAGCAGTGGTAGACTAGCGGCTAAACCCTACGAGCAGTACTTC CASSGRLAAKPYEQYF
TRBJ2-3 NA TRBV6-5 once TGTGCCAGCAATCGGGGACTCACAGATACGCAGTATTTT CASNRGLTDTQYF
TRBJ2-7 NA TRBV7-6 NA TGTGCCAGCAGCCCTACCCCCGGTGTCGACAGTGCTTCCTACGAGCAGTACTTC CASSPTPGVDSASYEQYF
TRBJ1-3 NA TRBV12-3/TRBV12-4 NA TGTGCCAGCAGTACAGGGCGGACCATATATTTT CASSTGRTIYF
TRBJ2-4 NA TRBV6-2/TRBV6-3 NA TGTGCCAGCAGTTTCGGACTGGAGTTACCCAAAAACATTCAGTACTTC CASSFGLELPKNIQYF